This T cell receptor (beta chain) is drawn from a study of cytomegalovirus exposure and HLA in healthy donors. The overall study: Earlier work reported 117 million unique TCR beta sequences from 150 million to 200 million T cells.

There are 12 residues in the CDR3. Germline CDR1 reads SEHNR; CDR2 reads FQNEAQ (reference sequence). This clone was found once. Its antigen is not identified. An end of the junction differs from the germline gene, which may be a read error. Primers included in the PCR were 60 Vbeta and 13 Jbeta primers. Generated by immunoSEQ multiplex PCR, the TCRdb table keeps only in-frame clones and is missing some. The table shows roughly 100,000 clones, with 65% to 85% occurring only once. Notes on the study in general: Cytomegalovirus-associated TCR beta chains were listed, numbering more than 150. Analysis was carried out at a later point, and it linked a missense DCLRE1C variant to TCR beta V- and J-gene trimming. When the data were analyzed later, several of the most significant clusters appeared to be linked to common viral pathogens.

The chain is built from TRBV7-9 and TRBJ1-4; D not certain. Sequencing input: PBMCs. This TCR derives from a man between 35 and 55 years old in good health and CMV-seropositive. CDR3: CASSLESPRPVF. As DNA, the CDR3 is TGTGCCAGCAGCTTAGAAAGCCCGAGGCCCGTCTTT.